This TCR beta chain is from a study of blood T cell repertoires in COVID-19 (dated by TCRdb to about 2020). With respect to the entire study: Samples from collaborators originated in the United States, Italy and Spain and spanned both the acute and convalescent phases of COVID-19. The sample metadata nearly always contained a de-identified subject ID, COVID-19 status, age in years and sex. The samples were drawn from the first 160 participants of the ongoing ImmuneRACE study and from some 1,300 subjects provided by 6 global collaborators. The material from the prospective study consisted of cDNA or gDNA derived from T cells, B-cell-depleted T cells, or PBMCs. HLA class I and class II types, where available, came from metadata supplied by the sample provider rather than from assay-based typing. The dataset comprised deeply sampled blood TCRbeta repertoires from subjects exposed to, actively infected with, or recovered from COVID-19. The repertoires were released in a freely available public database intended as a resource for research on the immune response to SARS-CoV-2. Results and caveats for the whole study, not just this receptor: How much clinical and demographic metadata was included differed by source and by participant, and the metadata was provided uncurated.

The immunoSEQ Assay, a bias-controlled multiplex PCR, was used to amplify TCRbeta CDR3 regions from genomic DNA. Turning to the authors' computational methods: Nucleated cell counts per sample were estimated from amplification of reference gene primers within the assay. Sequence reads were collapsed and filtered to measure the absolute abundance of every unique TCRbeta CDR3 rearrangement. For each sample, productive Simpson clonality was calculated as the square root of Simpson's diversity index over productive rearrangements. The immuneACCESS repertoire file appears here via TCRdb, limited to in-frame rearrangements. These files lack a portion of the clones; in checked studies, under half of the deficit traces to unresolved V genes, and the cause of the others is not known. That table is the source of V, J and clone size, and D and trimming were worked out from the DNA. For this sample the table gives 200,000 to 250,000 clones, of which around 86% were detected only once. The ten biggest clones cover around 2% of the sample.

Of note for this clone: No antigen is known for it. No much larger clone exists at a distance of one base, and base qualities are not known.

A second Seattle source provided samples from volunteer blood donors who had recovered from COVID-19. Collaborating institutions collected whole blood in K2EDTA tubes following their own protocols. For TCRbeta analysis, collaborators shipped samples as frozen whole blood, isolated PBMCs, or DNA extracted from either of those sample types. The sample was peripheral blood. The sequence derives from a man under 40 who had recovered from COVID-19.

Read as DNA, the sequence is TGTGCCAGCAGCTTATTTCAGGTTCCAGGCCATGAGCAGTTCTTC. Its coded protein is CASSLFQVPGHEQFF. The V and J segments used are TRBV7-6 and TRBJ2-1; no D segment can be confidently identified. Between the V and J ends, shortened by 2 bases and 8 bases respectively, the junction contains 16 bases. The germline V gene specifies SGHVS as CDR1 and FNYEAQ as CDR2. The CDR3 spans 15 residues, from the cysteine through the phenylalanine. Of all the DNA, just the CDR3 is kept, 45 bases in frame from base 1.